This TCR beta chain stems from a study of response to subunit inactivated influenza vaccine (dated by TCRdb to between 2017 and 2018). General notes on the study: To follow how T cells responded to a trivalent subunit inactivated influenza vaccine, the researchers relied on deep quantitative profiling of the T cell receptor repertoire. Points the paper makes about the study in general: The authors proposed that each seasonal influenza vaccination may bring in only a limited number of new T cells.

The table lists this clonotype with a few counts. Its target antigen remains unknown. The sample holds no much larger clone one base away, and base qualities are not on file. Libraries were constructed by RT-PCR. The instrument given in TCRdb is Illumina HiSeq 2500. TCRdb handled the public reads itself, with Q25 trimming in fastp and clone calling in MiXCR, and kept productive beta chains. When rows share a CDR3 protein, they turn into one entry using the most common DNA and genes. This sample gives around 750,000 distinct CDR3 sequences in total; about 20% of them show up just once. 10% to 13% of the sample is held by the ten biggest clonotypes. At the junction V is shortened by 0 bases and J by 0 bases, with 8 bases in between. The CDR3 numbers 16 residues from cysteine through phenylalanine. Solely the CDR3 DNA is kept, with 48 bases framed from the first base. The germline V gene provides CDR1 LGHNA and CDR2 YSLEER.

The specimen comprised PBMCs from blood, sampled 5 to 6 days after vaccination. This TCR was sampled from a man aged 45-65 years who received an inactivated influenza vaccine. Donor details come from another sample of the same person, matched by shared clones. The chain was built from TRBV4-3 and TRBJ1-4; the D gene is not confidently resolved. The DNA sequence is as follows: TGCGCCAGCAGCCAAGATCGGCCGGCAACTAATGAAAAACTGTTTTTT. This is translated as CASSQDRPATNEKLFF.